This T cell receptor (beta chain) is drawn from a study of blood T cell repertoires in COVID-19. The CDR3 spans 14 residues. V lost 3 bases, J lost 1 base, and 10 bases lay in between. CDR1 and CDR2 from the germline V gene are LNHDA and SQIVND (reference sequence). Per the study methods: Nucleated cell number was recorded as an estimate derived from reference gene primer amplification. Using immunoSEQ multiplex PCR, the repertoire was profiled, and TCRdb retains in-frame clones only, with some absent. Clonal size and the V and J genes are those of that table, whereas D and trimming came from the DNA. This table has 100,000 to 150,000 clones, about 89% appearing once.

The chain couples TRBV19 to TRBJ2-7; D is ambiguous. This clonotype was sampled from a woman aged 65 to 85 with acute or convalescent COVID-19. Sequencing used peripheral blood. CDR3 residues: CASSIHDNSYEQYF. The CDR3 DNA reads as TGTGCCAGTAGTATTCACGACAATTCCTACGAGCAGTACTTC.